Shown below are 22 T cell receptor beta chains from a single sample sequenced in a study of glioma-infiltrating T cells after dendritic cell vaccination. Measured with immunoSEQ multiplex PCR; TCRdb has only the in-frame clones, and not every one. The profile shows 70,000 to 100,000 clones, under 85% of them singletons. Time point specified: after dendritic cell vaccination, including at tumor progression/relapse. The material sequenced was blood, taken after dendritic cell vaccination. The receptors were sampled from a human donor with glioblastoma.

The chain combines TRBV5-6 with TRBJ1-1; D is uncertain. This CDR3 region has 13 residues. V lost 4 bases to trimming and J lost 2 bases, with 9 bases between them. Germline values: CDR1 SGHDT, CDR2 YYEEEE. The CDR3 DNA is TGTGCCAGCAGCCACCAGGCAAACACTGAAGCTTTCTTT. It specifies CASSHQANTEAFF.

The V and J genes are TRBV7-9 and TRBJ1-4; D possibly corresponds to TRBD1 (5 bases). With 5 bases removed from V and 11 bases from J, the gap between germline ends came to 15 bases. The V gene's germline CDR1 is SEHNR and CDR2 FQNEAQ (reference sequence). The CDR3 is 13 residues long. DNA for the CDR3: TGTGCCAGCAGCCCCGCTCCATCAGGGAAACTGTTTTTT. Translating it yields CASSPAPSGKLFF.

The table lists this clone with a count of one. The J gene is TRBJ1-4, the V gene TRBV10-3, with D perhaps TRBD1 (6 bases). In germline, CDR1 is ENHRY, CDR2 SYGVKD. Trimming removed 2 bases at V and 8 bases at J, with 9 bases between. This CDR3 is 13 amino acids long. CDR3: CAISEAGAEKLFF. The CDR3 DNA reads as TGTGCCATCAGTGAGGCAGGGGCGGAAAAACTGTTTTTT.

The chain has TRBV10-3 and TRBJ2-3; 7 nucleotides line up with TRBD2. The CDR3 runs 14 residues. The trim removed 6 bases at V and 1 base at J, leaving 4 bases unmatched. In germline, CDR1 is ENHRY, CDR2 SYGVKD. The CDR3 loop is CAISSGLGTDTQYF. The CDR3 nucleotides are TGTGCCATCAGCTCCGGACTAGGCACAGATACGCAGTATTTT.

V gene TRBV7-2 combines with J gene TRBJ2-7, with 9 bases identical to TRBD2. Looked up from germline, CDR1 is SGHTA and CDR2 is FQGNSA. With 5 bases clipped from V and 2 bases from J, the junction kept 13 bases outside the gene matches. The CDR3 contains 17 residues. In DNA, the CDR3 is TGTGCCAGCAGCGCCAATTCCGGGGCGGGGGGGCCCTACGAGCAGTACTTC. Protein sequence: CASSANSGAGGPYEQYF.

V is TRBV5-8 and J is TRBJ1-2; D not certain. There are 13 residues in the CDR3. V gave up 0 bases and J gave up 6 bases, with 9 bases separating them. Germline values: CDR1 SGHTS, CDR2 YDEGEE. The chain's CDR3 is CASSLGVADGYTF. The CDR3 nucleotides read TGTGCCAGCAGCTTGGGGGTAGCCGATGGCTACACCTTC.

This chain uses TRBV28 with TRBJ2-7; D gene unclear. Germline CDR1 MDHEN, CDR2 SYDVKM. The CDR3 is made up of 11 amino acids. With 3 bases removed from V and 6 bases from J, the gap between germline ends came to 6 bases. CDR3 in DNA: TGTGCCAGCAGTTTGAGCTTCGAGCAGTACTTC. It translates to CASSLSFEQYF.

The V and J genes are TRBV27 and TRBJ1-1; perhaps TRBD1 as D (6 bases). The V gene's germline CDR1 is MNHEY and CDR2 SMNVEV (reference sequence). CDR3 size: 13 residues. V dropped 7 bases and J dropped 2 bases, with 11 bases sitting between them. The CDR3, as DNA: TGTGCCAGCATGGAGACAGGAAACACTGAAGCTTTCTTT. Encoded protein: CASMETGNTEAFF.

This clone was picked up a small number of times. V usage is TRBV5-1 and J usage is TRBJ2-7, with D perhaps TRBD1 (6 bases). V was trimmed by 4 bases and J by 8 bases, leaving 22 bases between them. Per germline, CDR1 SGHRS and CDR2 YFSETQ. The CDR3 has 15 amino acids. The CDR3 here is CASSPQGTAIAQQYF. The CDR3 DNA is TGCGCCAGCAGCCCCCAGGGGACCGCAATCGCGCAGCAGTACTTC.

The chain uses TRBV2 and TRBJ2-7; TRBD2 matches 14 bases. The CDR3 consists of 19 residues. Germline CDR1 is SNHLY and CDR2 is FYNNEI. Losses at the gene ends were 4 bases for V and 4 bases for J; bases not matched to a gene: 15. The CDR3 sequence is CASSGSPGLAGGWAYEQYF. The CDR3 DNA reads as TGTGCCAGCAGTGGATCTCCCGGACTAGCGGGGGGCTGGGCTTACGAGCAGTACTTC.

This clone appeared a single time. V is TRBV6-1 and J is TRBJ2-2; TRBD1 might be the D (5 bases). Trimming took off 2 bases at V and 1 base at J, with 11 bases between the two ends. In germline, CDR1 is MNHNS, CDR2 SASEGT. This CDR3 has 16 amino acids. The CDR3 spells CASSELGRVNTGELFF. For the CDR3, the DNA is TGTGCCAGCAGTGAACTGGGCAGGGTGAACACCGGGGAGCTGTTTTTT.

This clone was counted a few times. The CDR3 nucleotides are TGTGCCAGTAGTATACACGACAGGGGTCCCGATGCCGGGGAGCTGTTTTTT. It is translated as CASSIHDRGPDAGELFF. The chain recombines TRBV19 with TRBJ2-2; 8 bases align to TRBD1. V shed 2 bases and J 6 bases; nucleotides not matched to a gene: 11. There are 17 residues in the CDR3. The V gene's germline CDR1 is LNHDA and CDR2 SQIVND (reference sequence).

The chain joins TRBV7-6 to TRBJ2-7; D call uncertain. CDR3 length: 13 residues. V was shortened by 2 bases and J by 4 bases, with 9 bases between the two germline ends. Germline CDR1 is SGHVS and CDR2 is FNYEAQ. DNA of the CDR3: TGTGCCAGCAGCTTATTTCCCCGGTACGAGCAGTACTTC. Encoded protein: CASSLFPRYEQYF.

DNA for the CDR3: TGTGCCAGCAGCGATCGGACAGGGAACTATGGCTACACCTTC. Amino acids: CASSDRTGNYGYTF. The rearrangement uses TRBV9 and TRBJ1-2; 8 bases agree with TRBD1. Trimming at V came to 3 bases and at J to 2 bases, leaving 3 bases not matched to a gene. CDR1 is SGDLS and CDR2 is YYNGEE in the germline V gene. The CDR3 contains 14 residues.

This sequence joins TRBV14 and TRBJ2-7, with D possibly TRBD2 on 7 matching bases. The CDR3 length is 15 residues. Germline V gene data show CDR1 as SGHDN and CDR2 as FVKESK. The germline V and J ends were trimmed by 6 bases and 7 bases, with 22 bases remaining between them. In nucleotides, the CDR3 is TGTGCCAGCAGTCAGCCGGACGTTAGGGGGGGAGAGCAGTACTTC. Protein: CASSQPDVRGGEQYF.

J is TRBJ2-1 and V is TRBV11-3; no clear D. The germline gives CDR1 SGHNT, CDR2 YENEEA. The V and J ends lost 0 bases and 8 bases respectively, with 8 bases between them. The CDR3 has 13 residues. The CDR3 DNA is TGTGCCAGCAGCTTAGAGGTAGGAGATGAGCAGTTCTTC. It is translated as CASSLEVGDEQFF.

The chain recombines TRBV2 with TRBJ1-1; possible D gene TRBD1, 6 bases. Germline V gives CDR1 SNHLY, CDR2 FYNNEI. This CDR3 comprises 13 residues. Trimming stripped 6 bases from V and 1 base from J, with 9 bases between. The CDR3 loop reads CASRRGGNTEAFF. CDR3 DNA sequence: TGTGCCAGCAGGAGGGGGGGGAACACTGAAGCTTTCTTT.

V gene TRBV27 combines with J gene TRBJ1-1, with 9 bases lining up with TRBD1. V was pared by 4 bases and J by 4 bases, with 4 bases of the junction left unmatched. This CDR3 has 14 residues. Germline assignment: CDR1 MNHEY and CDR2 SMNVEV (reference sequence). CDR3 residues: CASSSGQGFTEAFF. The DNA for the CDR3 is TGTGCCAGCAGTTCAGGACAGGGGTTCACTGAAGCTTTCTTT.

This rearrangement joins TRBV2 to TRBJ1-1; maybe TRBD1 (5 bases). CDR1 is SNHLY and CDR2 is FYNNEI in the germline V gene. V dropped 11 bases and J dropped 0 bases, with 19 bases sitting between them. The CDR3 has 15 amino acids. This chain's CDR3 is CAGIRDGGVNTEAFF. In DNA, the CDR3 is TGTGCCGGTATCCGGGACGGCGGGGTGAACACTGAAGCTTTCTTT. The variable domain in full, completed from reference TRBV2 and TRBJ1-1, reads EPEVTQTPSHQVTQMGQEVILRCVPISNHLYFYWYRQILGQKVEFLVSFYNNEISEKSEIFDDQFSVERPDGSNFTLKIRSTKLEDSAMYFCAGIRDGGVNTEAFFGQGTRLTVV.

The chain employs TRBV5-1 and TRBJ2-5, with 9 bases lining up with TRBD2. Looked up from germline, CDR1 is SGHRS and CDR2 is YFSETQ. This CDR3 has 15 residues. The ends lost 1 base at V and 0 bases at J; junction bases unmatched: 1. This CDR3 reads CASSLPSGDQETQYF. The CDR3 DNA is TGCGCCAGCAGCTTGCCTAGCGGGGACCAAGAGACCCAGTACTTC.

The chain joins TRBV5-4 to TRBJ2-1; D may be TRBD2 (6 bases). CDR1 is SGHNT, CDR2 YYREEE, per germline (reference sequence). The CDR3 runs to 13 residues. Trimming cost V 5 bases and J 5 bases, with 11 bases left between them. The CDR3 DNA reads TGTGCCAGCAGACCCGGGACTCACAATGAGCAGTTCTTC. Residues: CASRPGTHNEQFF.

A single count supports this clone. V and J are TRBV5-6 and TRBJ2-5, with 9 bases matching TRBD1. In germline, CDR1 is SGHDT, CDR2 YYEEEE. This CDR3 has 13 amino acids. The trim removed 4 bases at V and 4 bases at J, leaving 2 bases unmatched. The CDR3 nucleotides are TGTGCCAGCAGCCCGGACAGGGGAGAGACCCAGTACTTC. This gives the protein CASSPDRGETQYF. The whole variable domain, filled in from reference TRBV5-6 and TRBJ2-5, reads DAGVTQSPTHLIKTRGQQVTLRCSPKSGHDTVSWYQQALGQGPQFIFQYYEEEERQRGNFPDRFSGHQFPNYSSELNVNALLLGDSALYLCASSPDRGETQYFGPGTRLLVL.